The present entry profiles one T cell receptor (beta chain) with its context. The target antigen is unknown. These data come from a study of T cell responses to AZD1222 COVID-19 vaccine. Whole-study findings and limits: The study sampled repertoires only after the peak T cell response. Clonal diversity was possibly underestimated, and the donors were mostly white British, with more females. Nearly half of spike-specific TCRs reportedly target unmutated variant regions.

Sequencing was performed with immunoSEQ multiplex PCR; in TCRdb, only in-frame clones are kept and a portion is missing. The sample gives around 66,000 clones, more than 75% of which show up once; approximately 4.8% is in the top ten. CDR1 is SQVTM, CDR2 ANQGSEA, per germline. The trim removed 4 bases at V and 5 bases at J, leaving 16 bases unmatched. This CDR3 spans 16 amino acids. Here the sequenced sample was peripheral blood, taken 28 days after the second dose of the MenACWY control vaccine. This chain connects TRBV29-1 to TRBJ1-1, with TRBD1 matching 7 bases. This receptor was taken from an adult who received the MenACWY meningococcal vaccine as a control. CDR3 nucleotides: TGCAGCGTTGGGGGGATCTTACAGGGGATTTCGACTGAAGCTTTCTTT. Its protein product is CSVGGILQGISTEAFF.